The 26 T cell receptor beta chains below were found in one sample sequenced in a study of T cells after yellow fever vaccination. TCRdb reanalysed the 5' RACE reads using MiXCR and keeps one entry per CDR3 protein. The table shows around 100,000 distinct CDR3 sequences, with around 5.8% occurring only once. The sample in question was CD8+ T cells sorted from PBMCs, obtained 10 days after the yellow fever booster vaccination. These receptors were taken from a man between 18 and 35 years old who received the YFV17D yellow fever vaccine.

This chain joins TRBV6-4 and TRBJ2-2, with 12 bases aligning to TRBD1. Germline V gene lookup returns CDR1 MRHNA and CDR2 SNTAGT. The CDR3 spans 16 residues. The V segment lost 2 bases and the J segment 2 bases; nucleotides outside the gene matches: 0. This chain's CDR3 is CASSDGTGGNTGELFF. In DNA form, the CDR3 reads TGTGCCAGCAGTGACGGGACAGGGGGCAACACCGGGGAGCTGTTTTTT.

This clonotype was detected only a few times. This CDR3 reads CASSTAEYEQYV. CDR3 sequence (DNA): TGCGCCAGCAGCACGGCGGAGTACGAGCAGTACGTC. J is TRBJ2-7 and V is TRBV5-1, with no clear D. The length of the CDR3 is 12 residues. The germline V gene encodes CDR1 SGHRS and CDR2 YFSETQ. Trimming pared 4 bases from V and 4 bases from J, leaving 9 bases between.

This chain connects TRBV7-9 to TRBJ1-2; tentatively, D is TRBD1 (5 bases). Trimming stripped 5 bases from V and 7 bases from J, with 20 bases between. The length of the CDR3 is 15 residues. Germline V gene lookup returns CDR1 SEHNR and CDR2 FQNEAQ (reference sequence). The CDR3 DNA sequence: TGTGCCAGCAGCAAGCCGGGACTCCAGCGGGTTGGCTACACCTTC. Residues: CASSKPGLQRVGYTF.

In its sample, this clonotype was seen a few times. The CDR3 sequence is CASQGVNTGELFF. The CDR3 DNA is TGTGCCAGCCAGGGGGTAAACACCGGGGAGCTGTTTTTT. The chain is built from TRBV27 and TRBJ2-2, with 7 bases lining up with TRBD1. The V gene end was trimmed by 8 bases and the J gene end by 2 bases; junction bases not matched to a gene: 2. The CDR3 runs 13 residues. The germline gives CDR1 MNHEY, CDR2 SMNVEV (reference sequence).

This clonotype was seen repeatedly, ten times or more. The gene calls are TRBV4-3 and TRBJ2-3; TRBD2 might be the D (6 bases). From germline, CDR1 is LGHNA and CDR2 YSLEER. V shed 5 bases and J shed 5 bases, with 17 bases lying between them. This CDR3 comprises 15 residues. CDR3 coding DNA: TGCGCCAGCAGCTTCCGAATGGGGGGAGGAGATACGCAGTATTTT. This codes for CASSFRMGGGDTQYF.

V and J are TRBV23-1 and TRBJ1-6, with no clear D. TRBV23-1 is filed as an ORF, its function uncertain. V was cut by 2 bases and J by 0 bases, with 14 bases left in between. This CDR3 is 18 amino acids long. CDR3 bases: TGCGCCAGCAGTCAAGTTGATCGGGAGAGCTCCTATAATTCACCCCTCCACTTT. It translates to CASSQVDRESSYNSPLHF.

This clonotype qualifies as medium-sized (0.01 to 0.1%). J is TRBJ2-7 and V is TRBV4-3; 7 bases are shared with TRBD2. The CDR3 runs 14 residues. With 2 bases clipped from V and 0 bases from J, the junction kept 1 base outside the gene matches. CDR1 and CDR2 (germline): LGHNA, YSLEER. The CDR3 DNA sequence: TGCGCCAGCAGCCAAAGCGGGGTCTCCTACGAGCAGTACTTC. Protein sequence: CASSQSGVSYEQYF.

This clonotype was counted many times. V is TRBV12-3 or TRBV12-4 and J is TRBJ2-1; D possibly corresponds to TRBD1 (6 bases). This CDR3 contains 14 residues. The germline V and J ends were trimmed by 4 bases and 5 bases, with 12 bases remaining between them. This CDR3 is CASSWGPGNNEQFF. The CDR3 DNA sequence: TGTGCCAGCAGTTGGGGGCCAGGGAACAATGAGCAGTTCTTC.

The chain recombines TRBV7-9 with TRBJ2-7; D remains ambiguous. Trimming left V 1 base short and J 6 bases short, with 7 bases between. The CDR3 is 12 amino acids. Germline assignment: CDR1 SEHNR and CDR2 FQNEAQ (reference sequence). The CDR3 DNA sequence: TGTGCCAGCAGCTTAGATCTCGGCGAGCAGTACTTC. It specifies CASSLDLGEQYF.

The table lists this clonotype with a few counts. V usage is TRBV11-2 and J usage is TRBJ2-5; D may be TRBD2 (5 bases). Germline CDR1 is SGHAT and CDR2 is FQNNGV. The CDR3 is 15 amino acids. Trimming left V 1 base short and J 5 bases short, with 14 bases between. Here the CDR3 reads CASSLARGARETQYF. The CDR3 DNA is TGTGCCAGCAGCTTAGCCCGGGGAGCGAGGGAGACCCAGTACTTC.

This clonotype was seen more than once but under ten times. CDR3 amino acids: CASGTLDRGEGGYTF. The CDR3, as DNA: TGCGCCAGCGGTACCCTTGACAGGGGGGAAGGTGGCTACACCTTC. V usage is TRBV4-1 and J usage is TRBJ1-2; 9 nucleotides match TRBD1. V lost 8 bases and J lost 7; bases outside the gene matches: 14. Germline V gene sequence: CDR1 MGHRA, CDR2 YSYEKL. The CDR3 contains 15 residues.

This clonotype was seen a handful of times. A junction boundary mismatches the germline segment, possibly from a read error. V usage is TRBV5-1 and J usage is TRBJ2-5; D not certain. CDR1 is SGHRS and CDR2 is YFSETQ in the germline V gene. The CDR3 has 14 residues. The CDR3 DNA follows: TGCGTCAGCAGCCCCTACGGGTACCAAGAGACCCAGTACTTC. This encodes CVSSPYGYQETQYF.

This clonotype was recorded at least ten times. J is TRBJ2-7 and V is TRBV16; D not resolved. V was trimmed by 1 base and J by 4 bases, leaving 5 bases between them. Per the germline V gene, CDR1 is KGHSY and CDR2 is FQNENV. The CDR3 loop spans 12 amino acids. CDR3 sequence: CASSQWGYEQYV. In nucleotides, the CDR3 is TGTGCCAGCAGCCAATGGGGTTACGAGCAGTACGTC.

The genes are TRBV19 and TRBJ2-7; D is uncertain. Trimming took 10 bases from V and 1 from J, leaving 11 bases between them. This CDR3 spans 12 amino acids. Germline V gene sequence: CDR1 LNHDA, CDR2 SQIVND (reference sequence). CDR3 residues: CATKGRSYEQYF. In DNA, the CDR3 is TGTGCCACCAAAGGACGTTCCTACGAGCAGTACTTC.

This clonotype came up a few times. As DNA, the CDR3 is TGCAGCGTTGAATTAAGTGCGGGAAACTATGGCTACACCTTC. As protein: CSVELSAGNYGYTF. This chain links TRBV29-1 with TRBJ1-2; D unresolved. The CDR3 has 14 amino acids. V was pared by 2 bases and J by 2 bases, with 12 bases between. CDR1 SQVTM and CDR2 ANQGSEA come from the germline V gene.

This clonotype appeared a few times. The chain has TRBV28 and TRBJ2-5, with TRBD1 as a possible D gene (7 bases). This CDR3 comprises 14 residues. CDR1 is MDHEN, CDR2 SYDVKM, per germline. V lost 7 bases to trimming and J lost 5 bases, with 17 bases between them. The CDR3 DNA is TGTGCCAGCATTCTGGCGGGACAGCCGGAGACCCAGTACTTC. This codes for CASILAGQPETQYF.

The chain uses TRBV12-3 or TRBV12-4 and TRBJ1-3; D possibly corresponds to TRBD1 (6 bases). The CDR3 has 19 residues. The ends were cut back, 2 bases at V and 3 bases at J, with 23 bases in the middle. In DNA, the CDR3 is TGTGCCAGCAGTTTAATCGACTGGGGGCGTAGGGGATATGGAAACACCATATATTTT. Translated, it gives CASSLIDWGRRGYGNTIYF.

This sequence joins TRBV20-1 and TRBJ1-5; D possibly corresponds to TRBD1 (6 bases). V lost 6 bases to trimming and J lost 6 bases, with 15 bases between them. CDR1 DFQATT and CDR2 SNEGSKA come from the germline V gene (reference sequence). This CDR3 region has 13 residues. The CDR3 bases are TGCAGTGCGAGCTATCCGGGGGCTCAGCCCCAGCATTTT. Protein sequence: CSASYPGAQPQHF.

J is TRBJ1-2 and V is TRBV5-4; 9 bases align to TRBD1. Trimming cost V 4 bases and J 8 bases; bases outside gene matches: 6. Germline V gene lookup returns CDR1 SGHNT and CDR2 YYREEE (reference sequence). This CDR3 comprises 13 residues. The CDR3 here is CASSGGQGPGYTF. CDR3 in DNA: TGTGCCAGCAGCGGGGGACAGGGTCCGGGCTACACCTTC. Complete variable domain (other parts from reference TRBV5-4 and TRBJ1-2): ETGVTQSPTHLIKTRGQQVTLRCSSQSGHNTVSWYQQALGQGPQFIFQYYREEENGRGNFPPRFSGLQFPNYSSELNVNALELDDSALYLCASSGGQGPGYTFGSGTRLTVV.

This clonotype has a count of ten or more. The V call is TRBV12-3 or TRBV12-4, the J call TRBJ2-1; TRBD1 aligns across 9 bases. The ends lost 5 bases at V and 0 bases at J; junction bases unmatched: 5. The CDR3 runs to 16 residues. The CDR3 DNA reads TGTGCCAGCAGTCCCGGGACAGGGCGCTCCTACAATGAGCAGTTCTTC. Translating gives CASSPGTGRSYNEQFF.

At least ten counts were recorded for this clonotype. The chain's CDR3 is CASSLKPRGYDTDTQYF. CDR3 sequence (DNA): TGTGCCAGCAGCTTAAAGCCCCGGGGGTATGACACAGATACGCAGTATTTT. This chain connects TRBV7-2 to TRBJ2-3, with a weak D call TRBD2 (6 bases). The CDR3 spans 17 residues. Germline loops: CDR1 SGHTA, CDR2 FQGNSA. The V end lost 2 bases, the J end lost 2 bases, and 17 bases lay between the germline ends. The whole variable domain, remainder taken from reference TRBV7-2 and TRBJ2-3, is GAGVSQSPSNKVTEKGKDVELRCDPISGHTALYWYRQSLGQGLEFLIYFQGNSAPDKSGLPSDRFSAERTGGSVSTLTIQRTQQEDSAVYLCASSLKPRGYDTDTQYFGPGTRLTVL.

This clonotype showed up just a few times. V and J are TRBV12-3 or TRBV12-4 and TRBJ1-5; TRBD1 aligns across 9 bases. The CDR3 has 12 amino acids. J gave up 6 bases and V 8 bases, and 2 bases lay outside the gene matches. CDR3 sequence: CASGTGSQPQHF. Here the CDR3 DNA reads TGTGCCAGCGGGACAGGGAGTCAGCCCCAGCATTTT.

This clonotype was observed a few times. V gene TRBV10-3 combines with J gene TRBJ2-1; D not resolved. CDR1 ENHRY and CDR2 SYGVKD come from the germline V gene. V dropped 3 bases and J dropped 2 bases, with 11 bases sitting between them. The CDR3 spans 15 residues. The CDR3 sequence is CAISESGSTYNEQFF. The DNA for the CDR3 is TGTGCCATCAGTGAATCAGGCTCCACCTACAATGAGCAGTTCTTC.

The chain links TRBV7-9 to TRBJ2-1; 10 bases map to TRBD2. Germline CDR1 SEHNR, CDR2 FQNEAQ (reference sequence). V lost 5 bases and J lost 8; bases outside the gene matches: 9. This CDR3 has 15 amino acids. CDR3 region: CASSVSGGAVHEQFF. In DNA form, the CDR3 reads TGTGCCAGCAGCGTGAGCGGGGGGGCGGTGCATGAGCAGTTCTTC.

This chain joins TRBV12-3 or TRBV12-4 and TRBJ1-1, with D perhaps TRBD1 (5 bases). V lost 5 bases and J lost 5, with 12 bases in between. This CDR3 is 13 amino acids long. CDR3 DNA: TGTGCCAGCAGTCCAAATCAGGGTACTGAAGCTTTCTTT. It is translated as CASSPNQGTEAFF.

This clonotype turned up a few times. The chain is built from TRBV7-2 and TRBJ2-7; 11 bases are a match to TRBD2. Trimming took 5 bases from V and 3 from J; bases not matched to a gene: 0. Germline V gives CDR1 SGHTA, CDR2 FQGNSA. The length of the CDR3 is 13 residues. CDR3 DNA sequence: TGTGCCAGCAGCACTAGCGGGGGCTACGAGCAGTACTTC. This translates into CASSTSGGYEQYF.